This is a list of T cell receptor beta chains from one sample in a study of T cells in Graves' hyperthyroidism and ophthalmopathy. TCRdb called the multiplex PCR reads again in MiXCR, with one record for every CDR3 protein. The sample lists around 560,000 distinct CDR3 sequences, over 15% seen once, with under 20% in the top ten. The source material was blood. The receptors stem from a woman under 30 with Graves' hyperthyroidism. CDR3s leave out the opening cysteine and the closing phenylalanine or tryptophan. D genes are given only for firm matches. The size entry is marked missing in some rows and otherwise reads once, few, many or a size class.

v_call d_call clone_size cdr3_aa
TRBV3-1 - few ASSLKVDANEKLF
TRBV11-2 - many ASSLGGFDEQY
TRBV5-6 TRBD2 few ASRPTSGGAGTDTQY
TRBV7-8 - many ASSYRLSANYGYT
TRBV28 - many ASSRSLGAF
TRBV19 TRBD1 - ASSTGQGVTDTQY
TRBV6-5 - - ASSYSDNSYEQY
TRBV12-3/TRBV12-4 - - ASRPLQGSREQF
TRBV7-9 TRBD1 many ASSSDQRQGSYEQY
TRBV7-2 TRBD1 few ASSTLGGGQGVYEQY
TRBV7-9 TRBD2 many ASSPGTRIETQY
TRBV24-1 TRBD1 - ATSDSDRLHEQY
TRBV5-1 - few ASSLDGAGPGASYEQY
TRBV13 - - ASSAAGLTYNEQF
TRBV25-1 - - ASSVSGSGRSYT
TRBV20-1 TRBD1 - SARVIGTGGSDNEQF